This T cell receptor (beta chain) was identified in a study of neurological immune-mediated disorders. With 10-nucleotide random UMIs, 5'RACE was used to make the cDNA. Sequencing runs each yielded over 170 million TCR-beta sequences from 15-18 subjects. TCRdb called the 5' RACE reads again in MiXCR, with one record for every CDR3 protein. The sample has about 44,000 distinct CDR3 sequences; 20% to 25% are singletons. Germline V CDR1 and CDR2: SGHRS, YFSETQ. The CDR3 is made up of 10 amino acids. The germline V and J ends were trimmed by 5 bases and 2 bases, with 2 bases remaining between them. Study-level findings and limits: Whereas HTLV-1-associated myelopathy showed the most TCR clonal expansion, multiple sclerosis showed the least, with levels below those of healthy controls.

This clonotype was recorded many times. No antigen is known for it. The time point here: technical triplicate 3. 2 million PBMCs stored at -80 C were the source of the unsorted libraries. The chain links TRBV5-1 to TRBJ2-7; D gene ambiguous. This receptor was identified in a man in his sixties with HTLV-1-associated myelopathy (HAM/TSP). Specimen: PBMCs. CDR3 nucleotides: TGCGCCAGCAGGGCCTACGAGCAGTACTTC. Its translation is CASRAYEQYF.